This is a list of T cell receptor beta chains from one sample in a study of T-cell memory formation after mild COVID-19. TCRdb used MiXCR to reprocess the 5' RACE reads, holding one entry per CDR3 protein. The sample carries around 200,000 distinct CDR3 sequences, around 18% recorded once. Sequences were obtained from PBMCs or a T cell subset sorted from them (not recorded which). These receptors were collected from a man between 18 and 35 years old who had mild COVID-19 (a few samples of this study predate the infection). Cell type and time point are not known. Each CDR3 is given with its conserved first and last residue. The D gene is left open where the match is weak. The size field is filled for only some rows; it gives once, few, many or a size class.

j_call v_call d_call clone_size cdr3_aa cdr3_nt
TRBJ2-4 TRBV20-1 TRBD1 few CSARGGQGGRLQYF TGCAGTGCTAGAGGCGGACAGGGGGGACGGCTTCAGTACTTC
TRBJ2-1 TRBV7-9 TRBD2 few CASRTSGGNEQFF TGTGCCAGCAGGACTAGCGGGGGCAATGAGCAGTTCTTC
TRBJ1-2 TRBV29-1 . . CSVGQGYGYTF TGCAGCGTTGGCCAGGGATATGGCTACACCTTC
TRBJ2-7 TRBV7-9 TRBD2 . CASSFSSGGRPYEQYF TGTGCCAGCAGCTTTTCTAGCGGGGGCCGACCCTACGAGCAGTACTTC
TRBJ2-1 TRBV7-9 TRBD2 . CASSTPKRGDRYEQFF TGTGCCAGCAGCACCCCTAAGCGGGGGGACCGGTATGAGCAGTTCTTC
TRBJ2-4 TRBV7-2 . . CASSYAGVAKNIQYF TGTGCCAGCAGCTACGCAGGGGTAGCCAAAAACATTCAGTACTTC
TRBJ2-2 TRBV7-2 TRBD1 few CASSLRQGVAGELFF TGTGCCAGCAGCCTGCGACAGGGTGTGGCCGGGGAGCTGTTTTTT
TRBJ1-6 TRBV5-1 . few CASSPAGTQASPLHF TGCGCCAGCAGCCCCGCCGGGACACAGGCTTCACCCCTCCACTTT
TRBJ2-1 TRBV18 TRBD1 . CASSPGTGNDEQFF TGTGCCAGCTCACCGGGGACAGGGAACGATGAGCAGTTCTTC
TRBJ1-1 TRBV18 . few CASSPRGALNTEAFF TGTGCCAGCTCACCCCGGGGCGCCTTGAACACTGAAGCTTTCTTT
TRBJ2-5 TRBV20-1 . . CSAYYLGETQYF TGCAGTGCTTACTATCTGGGCGAGACCCAGTACTTC
TRBJ2-3 TRBV4-1 . few CASSQVLSTDTQYF TGCGCCAGCAGCCAAGTGCTTAGCACAGATACGCAGTATTTT
TRBJ2-5 TRBV7-9 . few CASRLWSETQYF TGTGCCAGCAGGTTGTGGTCGGAGACCCAGTACTTC
TRBJ1-1 TRBV12-3/TRBV12-4 . few CASSLLRGTEAFF TGTGCCAGCAGTTTACTACGGGGGACTGAAGCTTTCTTT
TRBJ2-2 TRBV10-3 . . CAIRGSGNTGELFF TGTGCCATCAGGGGGAGCGGGAACACCGGGGAGCTGTTTTTT
TRBJ2-3 TRBV7-2 . few CASSLQGSGTDTQYF TGTGCCAGCAGCCTACAGGGCTCTGGCACAGATACGCAGTATTTT
TRBJ1-2 TRBV5-1 . . CASSLGGGAQRISGYTF TGCGCCAGCAGCTTGGGGGGGGGTGCCCAAAGGATCTCTGGCTACACCTTC
TRBJ2-2 TRBV12-3/TRBV12-4 TRBD1 many CASRAGTANTGELFF TGTGCCAGCAGGGCCGGGACAGCGAACACCGGGGAGCTGTTTTTT
TRBJ2-5 TRBV7-3 TRBD2 . CASSLRGASQETQYF TGTGCCAGCAGCTTGCGGGGGGCATCACAAGAGACCCAGTACTTC
TRBJ2-2 TRBV13 . few CASSPLGGNTGELFF TGTGCCAGCAGCCCCCTGGGGGGGAACACCGGGGAGCTGTTTTTT
TRBJ2-3 TRBV5-6 . . CASGPLDTQYF TGTGCCAGCGGACCGTTGGATACGCAGTATTTT
TRBJ2-3 TRBV10-3 TRBD2 few CATKRGDSDTQYF TGTGCCACCAAGCGGGGGGACTCAGATACGCAGTATTTT
TRBJ2-7 TRBV18 TRBD1 . CASSSGTGGIYEQYF TGTGCCAGCTCATCTGGGACAGGGGGCATCTACGAGCAGTACTTC
TRBJ1-6 TRBV28 TRBD1 . CASSPGDRDNSPLHF TGTGCCAGCAGTCCCGGGGACAGGGATAATTCACCCCTCCACTTT
TRBJ2-3 TRBV6-1 . . CASRLTPRADTQYF TGTGCCAGCAGACTAACCCCGCGAGCAGATACGCAGTATTTT
TRBJ1-1 TRBV18 . few CASSHGGGNTEAFF TGTGCCAGCTCTCATGGGGGGGGGAACACTGAAGCTTTCTTT
TRBJ1-4 TRBV18 . few CASSQNPRQAPNEKLFF TGTGCCAGCTCACAGAATCCCCGACAGGCCCCTAATGAAAAACTGTTTTTT
TRBJ1-5 TRBV20-1 . . CSATWTAPNQPQHF TGCAGTGCTACCTGGACAGCTCCGAATCAGCCCCAGCATTTT
TRBJ1-6 TRBV6-5 TRBD1 . CASNDRVGSPLHF TGTGCCAGCAACGACAGGGTGGGTTCACCCCTCCACTTT
TRBJ2-4 TRBV28 . few CASRGGDSLAKNIQYF TGTGCCAGCAGGGGGGGGGACAGTCTAGCCAAAAACATTCAGTACTTC
TRBJ2-7 TRBV27 TRBD1 few CASSGQGITYEQYF TGTGCCAGCAGTGGACAGGGGATTACCTACGAGCAGTACTTC
TRBJ2-4 TRBV5-1 . few CASSLVGSGDIQYF TGCGCCAGCAGCTTGGTGGGATCTGGGGACATTCAGTACTTC
TRBJ2-1 TRBV7-2 TRBD2 . CASSLGLAGGTSSYNEQFF TGTGCCAGCAGCCTCGGACTAGCGGGGGGCACGAGCTCCTACAATGAGCAGTTCTTC
TRBJ1-5 TRBV3-1 TRBD1 . CASSQGTGGQPQHF TGTGCCAGCAGCCAAGGGACAGGCGGTCAGCCCCAGCATTTT
TRBJ2-1 TRBV6-5 . few CASSRDSLSYSQFF TGTGCCAGCAGTCGCGACTCGCTTTCCTACTCGCAGTTCTTC
TRBJ1-5 TRBV3-1 . few CASSPARDQPQHF TGTGCCAGCAGCCCAGCCAGGGATCAGCCCCAGCATTTT
TRBJ2-2 TRBV10-3 TRBD2 . CAIRGTTQELYTGELFF TGTGCCATCAGAGGGACTACGCAGGAATTGTACACCGGGGAGCTGTTTTTT
TRBJ1-5 TRBV12-3/TRBV12-4 . . CASSPEGGTSQPQHF TGTGCCAGCAGCCCGGAGGGGGGGACAAGCCAGCCCCAGCATTTT
TRBJ2-3 TRBV5-1 TRBD2 . CASSAGLAGTDTQYF TGCGCCAGCAGCGCCGGACTAGCGGGCACAGATACGCAGTATTTT
TRBJ1-6 TRBV30 . few CAWSVQAGSPLHF TGTGCCTGGAGTGTACAGGCCGGATCACCCCTCCACTTT
TRBJ2-1 TRBV5-1 . . CASSLDLAYNEQFF TGCGCCAGCAGCTTAGATCTAGCTTACAATGAGCAGTTCTTC
TRBJ2-3 TRBV24-1 . . CATSDLTGHHTQYF TGTGCCACCAGTGATTTGACGGGTCATCATACGCAGTATTTT
TRBJ1-5 TRBV6-6 . . CASRLLNQPQHF TGTGCCAGCCGACTACTTAATCAGCCCCAGCATTTT
TRBJ1-1 TRBV7-2 TRBD1 . CASSPQDRANTEAFF TGTGCCAGCAGCCCCCAAGACAGGGCGAACACTGAAGCTTTCTTT
TRBJ2-7 TRBV12-3/TRBV12-4 . few CASSQNLGVPHEQYF TGTGCCAGCAGTCAGAATCTTGGCGTGCCCCACGAGCAGTACTTC
TRBJ1-5 TRBV10-3 . few CAISEYDIDQPQHF TGTGCCATCAGTGAGTACGACATAGATCAGCCCCAGCATTTT